Listed below are T cell receptor beta chains from one sample, sequenced in a study of CD8 T cells in ankylosing spondylitis. TCRdb passed the 5' RACE reads through MiXCR, listing each CDR3 protein once. The table has about 250,000 distinct CDR3 sequences, over 15% seen once. The specimen sequenced was blood, either unsorted or a sorted T cell fraction (not recorded which). The receptors were gathered from a male donor with ankylosing spondylitis or in good health (not recorded which). The CDR3 runs from the conserved cysteine through the conserved F or W. Each record gives: V gene, J gene, CDR3 protein.

TRBV4-3	TRBJ2-1	CASSQSSGTSGRVYSEQFF
TRBV29-1	TRBJ2-7	CSALLAGGPPYEQYF
TRBV12-3/TRBV12-4	TRBJ1-6	CASSLFLQGQSPLHF
TRBV24-1	TRBJ2-7	CATSDSLLTEMTSYEQYF
TRBV5-1	TRBJ2-6	CASSLMGQGRAGANVLTF
TRBV7-2	TRBJ2-2	CASSLELNTGELFF
TRBV19	TRBJ2-1	CASSVTDYYNEQFF
TRBV25-1	TRBJ2-2	CASWRGDTGELFF
TRBV12-3/TRBV12-4	TRBJ1-4	CASSAGDEKLFF
TRBV27	TRBJ2-2	CASSSLGQGAVGELFF
TRBV6-5	TRBJ2-1	CASSYRTGQAYNEQFF
TRBV5-1	TRBJ2-7	CASSSERQGWEQYF
TRBV27	TRBJ2-1	CASSWGGASSYNEQFF
TRBV29-1	TRBJ1-2	CSVERDIGGYTF
TRBV29-1	TRBJ2-1	CSVGWGRREGYYNEQFF
TRBV3-1	TRBJ2-7	CASSPGPGDEQYF
TRBV29-1	TRBJ2-1	CSVWTGSNEQFF
TRBV3-1	TRBJ2-7	CASSQDPRNYEQYF
TRBV9	TRBJ2-6	CASSMNRGSGANVLTF
TRBV5-6	TRBJ1-1	CASSLARSWVSAEAFF
TRBV11-2	TRBJ2-7	CASSRSRTQTYEQYF
TRBV13	TRBJ2-7	CASSLAAGDEQYF
TRBV20-1	TRBJ1-2	CSAGGGGVNYGYTF
TRBV7-9	TRBJ2-7	CASSLVLPKAGAYEQYF
TRBV29-1	TRBJ2-5	CSVILLADQETQYF
TRBV4-3	TRBJ2-5	CASSQGWTGKETQYF
TRBV7-6	TRBJ1-3	CASSLGSSGNTIYF
TRBV12-3/TRBV12-4	TRBJ2-1	CASSAGSTNEQFF
TRBV7-9	TRBJ2-1	CASSGQATIYNEQFF
TRBV7-9	TRBJ1-2	CASSLSEEGYTF
TRBV4-1	TRBJ2-1	CASSPLGRNEQFF
TRBV21-1	TRBJ2-4	CASSQGPGHLEYF
TRBV7-9	TRBJ1-1	CASSLGLGTEAFF
TRBV9	TRBJ2-7	CASSPTRSPYYEQYF
TRBV6-4	TRBJ2-1	CASSDPTGNEQFF
TRBV6-1	TRBJ2-7	CASIGHGTYEQYF
TRBV27	TRBJ2-6	CASSWGSGANVLTF
TRBV5-1	TRBJ1-2	CASSLISSNGYTF
TRBV20-1	TRBJ2-2	CSAPAGVKGTGELFF
TRBV2	TRBJ2-4	CASSDDGGLAKNIQYF
TRBV12-3/TRBV12-4	TRBJ2-7	CASRLRQGVYEQYF
TRBV6-5	TRBJ2-7	CASSYGQGIFEQYF
TRBV7-9	TRBJ2-7	CASSSLHGTSGTYEQYF
TRBV6-5	TRBJ1-4	CASRLRGKGLFF
TRBV4-1	TRBJ2-7	CASSHGSAGEQYF
TRBV10-3	TRBJ2-6	CAISERQGSSGANVLTF
TRBV6-5	TRBJ2-6	CASSYFGQTSGANVLTF
TRBV9	TRBJ1-2	CASSVMTGGNYGYTF
TRBV7-7	TRBJ2-2	CASSFEWGTGELFF
TRBV6-1	TRBJ2-7	CASSAGTGGYEQYF
TRBV7-9	TRBJ2-1	CASSGGLNEQFF
TRBV12-3/TRBV12-4	TRBJ2-1	CASSLANEQFF
TRBV7-9	TRBJ2-4	CASSHRDLDIQYF
TRBV5-1	TRBJ2-7	CASSWDRGTYEQYF
TRBV28	TRBJ2-7	CASSLGTVTYEQYF
TRBV12-3/TRBV12-4	TRBJ2-1	CASTLTSYEQFF
TRBV28	TRBJ1-5	CASSTWDRVIQPQHF
TRBV7-9	TRBJ2-7	CASSSAGQGLLHEQYF